This TCR beta chain was identified in a study of cytomegalovirus exposure and HLA in healthy donors. The study's findings and limits: For most subjects, TCR beta sequences were reported to predict HLA-A and HLA-B alleles with accuracy. When presence/absence was analysed, sequencing depth was taken to be roughly uniform across donors. Among TCR beta chains, those listed as cytomegalovirus-associated numbered roughly 150.

Concerning this clone itself: Its antigen remains unknown.

Primers for the PCR totalled 60 Vbeta and 13 Jbeta. Clones were read by immunoSEQ multiplex PCR, and TCRdb kept only the in-frame ones, dropping some. This table holds 170,000 or so clones, about three quarters found once. The germline CDR1 and CDR2 sequences are LNHNV and YYDKDF (reference sequence). The V end lost 1 base, the J end lost 2 bases, and 9 bases lay between the germline ends. The CDR3 spans 14 residues. Sequenced input: PBMCs. The clonotype originates from a man aged 40-49 years in good health and CMV-seronegative. The V and J genes are TRBV15 and TRBJ2-7, with no clear D. This chain's CDR3 is CATSRVGTTYEQYF. CDR3 nucleotides: TGTGCCACCAGCAGAGTCGGCACTACCTACGAGCAGTACTTC.